This TCR beta chain was retrieved from a study of cytomegalovirus exposure and HLA in healthy donors. Study conclusions and caveats: Later analysis showed most CMV-associated TCR beta chains appearing HLA-restricted. Presence/absence analysis assumed near-uniform sequencing depth across donors.

The length of the CDR3 is 14 residues. Trimming stripped 3 bases from V and 3 bases from J, with 11 bases between. Looked up from germline, CDR1 is ENHRY and CDR2 is SYGVKD. As concerns this clone: Its antigen is currently unknown.

The primer mix had 60 Vbeta and 13 Jbeta primers. Only in-frame clones appear in the TCRdb table, and some are missing; sequencing was by immunoSEQ multiplex PCR. The sample carries about 60,000 clones, 75% to 80% recorded once. The receptor comes from a female donor in good health and CMV-seronegative. The chain uses TRBV10-3 and TRBJ1-1, with D possibly matching TRBD1 (5 bases). The sample comprised PBMCs. In nucleotides, the CDR3 is TGTGCCATCAGTGAAGCAGGGTCGGACACTGAAGCTTTCTTT. This codes for CAISEAGSDTEAFF.